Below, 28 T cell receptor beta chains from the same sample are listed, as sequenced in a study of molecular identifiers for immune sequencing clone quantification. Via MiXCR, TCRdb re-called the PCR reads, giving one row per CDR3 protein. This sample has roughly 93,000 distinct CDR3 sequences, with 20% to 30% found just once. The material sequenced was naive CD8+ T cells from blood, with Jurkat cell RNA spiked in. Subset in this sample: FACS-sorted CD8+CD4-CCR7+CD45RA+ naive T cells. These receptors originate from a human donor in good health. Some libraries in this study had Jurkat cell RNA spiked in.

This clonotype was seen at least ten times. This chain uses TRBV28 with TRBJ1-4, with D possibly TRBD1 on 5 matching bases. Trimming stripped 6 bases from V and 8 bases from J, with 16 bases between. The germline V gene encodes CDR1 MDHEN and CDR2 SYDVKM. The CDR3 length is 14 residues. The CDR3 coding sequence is TGTGCCAGCAGGCTGGGGGGGGTTGGGGAAAAACTGTTTTTT. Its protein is CASRLGGVGEKLFF.

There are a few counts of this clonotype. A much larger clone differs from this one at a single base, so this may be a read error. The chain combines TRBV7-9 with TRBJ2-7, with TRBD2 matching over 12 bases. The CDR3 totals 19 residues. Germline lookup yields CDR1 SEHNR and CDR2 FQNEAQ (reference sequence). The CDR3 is CASSPEGLAGGLMAYELYF. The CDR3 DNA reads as TGTGCCAGCAGCCCCGAAGGCCTAGCGGGAGGGCTCATGGCCTACGAGCTGTACTTC.

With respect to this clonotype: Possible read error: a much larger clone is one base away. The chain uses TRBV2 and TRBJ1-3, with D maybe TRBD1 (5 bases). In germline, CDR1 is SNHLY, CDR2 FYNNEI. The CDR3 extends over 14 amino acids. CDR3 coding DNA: TGTGCCAGCAGTGAGTGGGGGACTGGAGACACCATATATTTT. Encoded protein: CASSEWGTGDTIYF.

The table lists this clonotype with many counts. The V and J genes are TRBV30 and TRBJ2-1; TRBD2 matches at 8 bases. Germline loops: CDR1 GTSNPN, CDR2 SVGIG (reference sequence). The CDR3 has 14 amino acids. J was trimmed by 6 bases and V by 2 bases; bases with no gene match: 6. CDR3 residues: CAWSRIAGTNEQFF. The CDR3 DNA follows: TGTGCCTGGAGTAGGATAGCGGGGACCAATGAGCAGTTCTTC.

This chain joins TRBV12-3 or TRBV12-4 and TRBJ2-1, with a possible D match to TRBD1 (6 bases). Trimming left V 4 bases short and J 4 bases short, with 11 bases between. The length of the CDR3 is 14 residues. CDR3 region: CASSSRTAYNEQFF. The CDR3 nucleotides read TGTGCCAGCAGTTCCCGGACAGCTTACAATGAGCAGTTCTTC.

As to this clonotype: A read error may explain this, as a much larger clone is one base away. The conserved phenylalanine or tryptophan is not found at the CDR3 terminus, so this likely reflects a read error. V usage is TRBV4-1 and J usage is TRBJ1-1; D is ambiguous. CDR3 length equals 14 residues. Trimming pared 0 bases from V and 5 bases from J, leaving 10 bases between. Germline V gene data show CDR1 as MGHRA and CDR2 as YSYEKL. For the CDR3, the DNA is TGCGCCAGCAGCCAAGAGCCCAGCAGGACTGAAGCTTTCTCT. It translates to CASSQEPSRTEAFS.

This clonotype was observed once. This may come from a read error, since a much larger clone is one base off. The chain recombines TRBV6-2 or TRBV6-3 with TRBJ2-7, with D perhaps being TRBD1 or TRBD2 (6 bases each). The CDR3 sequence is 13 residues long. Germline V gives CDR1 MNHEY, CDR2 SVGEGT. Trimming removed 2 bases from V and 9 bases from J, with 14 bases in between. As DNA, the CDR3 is TGTGCCAGCAGTTACGGAGACTCGGGGGCGCAGTACTTC. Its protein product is CASSYGDSGAQYF.

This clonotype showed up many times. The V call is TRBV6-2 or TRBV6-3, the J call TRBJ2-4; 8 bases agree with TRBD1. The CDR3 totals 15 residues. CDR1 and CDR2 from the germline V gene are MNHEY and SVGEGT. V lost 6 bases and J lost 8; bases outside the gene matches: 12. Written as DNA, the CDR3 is TGTGCCAGCAGCTTTACAGGGGGTTACCGAGACATTCAGTACTTC. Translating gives CASSFTGGYRDIQYF.

The CDR3 region has the DNA TGTGCCAGCAGCCCCCGGGGTTATGGCGAGCAGTTCTTC. Protein sequence: CASSPRGYGEQFF. J is TRBJ2-1 and V is TRBV7-9; D may be TRBD2 (5 bases). CDR1 and CDR2 (germline): SEHNR, FQNEAQ (reference sequence). The CDR3 has 13 amino acids. V gave up 5 bases and J gave up 10 bases, with 15 bases separating them.

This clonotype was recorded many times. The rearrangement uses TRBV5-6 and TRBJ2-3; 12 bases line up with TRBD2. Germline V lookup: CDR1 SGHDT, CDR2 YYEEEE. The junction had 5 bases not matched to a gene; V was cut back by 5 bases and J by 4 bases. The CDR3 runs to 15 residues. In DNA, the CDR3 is TGTGCCAGCAGTCTACTAGCGGGAGGTGCAGATACGCAGTATTTT. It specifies CASSLLAGGADTQYF.

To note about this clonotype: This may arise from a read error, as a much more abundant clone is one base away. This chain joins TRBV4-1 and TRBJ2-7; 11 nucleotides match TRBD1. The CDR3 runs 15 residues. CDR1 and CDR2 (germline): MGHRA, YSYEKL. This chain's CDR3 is CASSQDRGRSYEQHF. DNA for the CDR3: TGCGCCAGCAGCCAGGACAGGGGGCGCTCCTACGAGCAGCACTTC.

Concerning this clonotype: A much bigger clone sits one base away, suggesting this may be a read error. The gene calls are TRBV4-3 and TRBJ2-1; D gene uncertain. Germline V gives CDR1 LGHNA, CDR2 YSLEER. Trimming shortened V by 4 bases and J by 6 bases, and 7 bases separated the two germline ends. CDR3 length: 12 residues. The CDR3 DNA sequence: TGCGCCAGCAGCCCCGTCCGCAATGAGCAGTTCTTC. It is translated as CASSPVRNEQFF.

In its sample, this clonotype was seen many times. The CDR3 nucleotides read TGTGCCACCAGTGATTTGCAGGGGGCTGAGCAGTTCTTC. Translating gives CATSDLQGAEQFF. The V and J genes are TRBV24-1 and TRBJ2-1; 8 bases are shared with TRBD1. The CDR3 is 13 residues long. With 0 bases clipped from V and 9 bases from J, the junction kept 0 bases outside the gene matches. Germline V gives CDR1 KGHDR, CDR2 SFDVKD.

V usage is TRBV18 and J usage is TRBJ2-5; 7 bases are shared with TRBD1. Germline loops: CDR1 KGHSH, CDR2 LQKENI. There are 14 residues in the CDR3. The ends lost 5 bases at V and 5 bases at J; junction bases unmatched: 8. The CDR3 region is CASSTRQGRETQYF. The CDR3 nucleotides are TGTGCCAGCTCAACTCGACAGGGACGGGAGACCCAGTACTTC.

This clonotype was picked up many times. This CDR3 is CASSMSGASSGNIQYF. Written as DNA, the CDR3 is TGTGCCAGCAGCATGTCAGGGGCGTCTAGCGGAAACATTCAGTACTTC. The chain joins TRBV7-9 to TRBJ2-4, with D perhaps TRBD2 (7 bases). This CDR3 region has 16 residues. V dropped 5 bases and J dropped 6 bases, with 20 bases sitting between them. CDR1 is SEHNR and CDR2 is FQNEAQ in the germline V gene (reference sequence).

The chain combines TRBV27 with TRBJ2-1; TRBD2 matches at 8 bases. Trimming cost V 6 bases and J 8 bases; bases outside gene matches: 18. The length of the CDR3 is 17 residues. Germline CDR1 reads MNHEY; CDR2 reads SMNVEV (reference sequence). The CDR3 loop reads CASSQVKSGGPDDEQFF. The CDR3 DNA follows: TGTGCCAGCAGCCAAGTCAAAAGCGGGGGACCCGATGATGAGCAGTTCTTC.

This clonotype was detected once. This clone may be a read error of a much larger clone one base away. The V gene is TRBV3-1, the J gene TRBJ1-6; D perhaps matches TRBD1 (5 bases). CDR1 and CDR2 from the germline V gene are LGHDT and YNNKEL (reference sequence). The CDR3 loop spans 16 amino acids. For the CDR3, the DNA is TGTACCAGCAGCCTCGCGACAGCGACGTGGAATTCACCCCTCCACTTT. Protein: CTSSLATATWNSPLHF. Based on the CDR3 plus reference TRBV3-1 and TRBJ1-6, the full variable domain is DTAVSQTPKYLVTQMGNDKSIKCEQNLGHDTMYWYKQDSKKFLKIMFSYNNKELIINETVPNRFSPKSPDKAHLNLHINSLELGDSAVYFCTSSLATATWNSPLHFGNGTRLTVT.

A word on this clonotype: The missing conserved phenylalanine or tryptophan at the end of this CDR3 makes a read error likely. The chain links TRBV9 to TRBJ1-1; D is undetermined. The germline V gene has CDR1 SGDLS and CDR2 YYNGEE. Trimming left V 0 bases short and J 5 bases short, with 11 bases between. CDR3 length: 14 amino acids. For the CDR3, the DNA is TGTGCCAGCAGCGTAGAAGGTCTTGGTACTGAAGCTTTCTCT. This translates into CASSVEGLGTEAFS.

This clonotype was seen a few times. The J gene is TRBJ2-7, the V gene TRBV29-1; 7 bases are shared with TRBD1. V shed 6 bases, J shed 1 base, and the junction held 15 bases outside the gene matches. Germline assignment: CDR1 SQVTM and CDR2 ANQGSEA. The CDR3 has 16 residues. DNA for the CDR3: TGCAGCGTCGCCCTTTTCCGGGACAGAGGGTCCTACGAGCAGTACTTC. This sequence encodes CSVALFRDRGSYEQYF.

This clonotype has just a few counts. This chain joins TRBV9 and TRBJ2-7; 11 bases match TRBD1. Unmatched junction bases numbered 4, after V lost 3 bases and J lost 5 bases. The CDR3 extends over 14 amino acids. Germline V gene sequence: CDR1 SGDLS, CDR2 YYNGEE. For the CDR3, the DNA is TGTGCCAGCAGCGAGGGACAGGGGGACGACGAGCAGTACTTC. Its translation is CASSEGQGDDEQYF.

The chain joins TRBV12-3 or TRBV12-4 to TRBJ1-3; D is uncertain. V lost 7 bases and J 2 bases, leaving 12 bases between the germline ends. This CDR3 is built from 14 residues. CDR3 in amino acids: CASTAINPGNTIYF. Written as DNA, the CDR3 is TGTGCCAGCACCGCCATTAACCCTGGAAACACCATATATTTT.

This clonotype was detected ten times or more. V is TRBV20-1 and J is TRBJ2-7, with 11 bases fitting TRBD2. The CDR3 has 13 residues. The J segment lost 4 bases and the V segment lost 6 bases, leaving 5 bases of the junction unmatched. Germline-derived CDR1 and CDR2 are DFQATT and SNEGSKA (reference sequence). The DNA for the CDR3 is TGCAGTGCGACTAGCGGGATGATGTACGAGCAGTACTTC. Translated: CSATSGMMYEQYF.

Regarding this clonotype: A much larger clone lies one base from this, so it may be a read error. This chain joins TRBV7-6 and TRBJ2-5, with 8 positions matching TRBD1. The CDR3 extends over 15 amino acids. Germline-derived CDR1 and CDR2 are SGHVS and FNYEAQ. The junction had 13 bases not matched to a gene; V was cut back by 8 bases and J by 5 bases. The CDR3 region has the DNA TGTGCCAGCGGCCACGACACAGGGGGGTACGAGACCCAGTACTTC. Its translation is CASGHDTGGYETQYF.

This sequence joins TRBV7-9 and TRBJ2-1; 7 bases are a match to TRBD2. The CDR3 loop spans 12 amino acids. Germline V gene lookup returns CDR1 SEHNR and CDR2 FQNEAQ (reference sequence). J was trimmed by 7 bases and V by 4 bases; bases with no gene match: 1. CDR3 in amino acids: CASSYSGNEQFF. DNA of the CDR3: TGTGCCAGCAGCTATAGCGGGAATGAGCAGTTCTTC.

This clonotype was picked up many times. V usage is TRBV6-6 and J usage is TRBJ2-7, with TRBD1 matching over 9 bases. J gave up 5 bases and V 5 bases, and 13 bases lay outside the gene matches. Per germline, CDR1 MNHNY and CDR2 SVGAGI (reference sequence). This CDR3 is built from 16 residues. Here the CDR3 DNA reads TGTGCCAGCAGTCGCCAGGACAGGGGTCGAGCCCACGAGCAGTACTTC. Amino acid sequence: CASSRQDRGRAHEQYF.

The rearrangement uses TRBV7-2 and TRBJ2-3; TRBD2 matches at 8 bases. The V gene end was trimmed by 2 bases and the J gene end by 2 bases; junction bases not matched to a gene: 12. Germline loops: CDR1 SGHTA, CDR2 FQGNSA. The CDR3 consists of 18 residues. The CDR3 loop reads CASSLTPGQREFTDTQYF. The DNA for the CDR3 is TGTGCCAGCAGCTTAACCCCGGGGCAGCGGGAGTTCACAGATACGCAGTATTTT.

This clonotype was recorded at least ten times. CDR3 amino acids: CSVWGGRMSDTQYF. DNA of the CDR3: TGCAGCGTATGGGGTGGTAGAATGTCAGATACGCAGTATTTT. The chain has TRBV29-1 and TRBJ2-3; unclear D gene. With 6 bases removed from V and 4 bases from J, the gap between germline ends came to 17 bases. In germline, CDR1 is SQVTM, CDR2 ANQGSEA. This CDR3 comprises 14 residues.

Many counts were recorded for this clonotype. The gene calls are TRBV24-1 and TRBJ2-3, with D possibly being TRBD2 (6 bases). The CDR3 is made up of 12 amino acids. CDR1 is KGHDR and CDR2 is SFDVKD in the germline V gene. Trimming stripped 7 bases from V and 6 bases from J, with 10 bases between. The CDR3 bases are TGTGCCACCAGCGGGACTTCGGATACGCAGTATTTT. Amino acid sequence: CATSGTSDTQYF.